This is a list of T cell receptor beta chains from one sample in a study of T-cell reconstitution after alpha-beta-depleted transplantation in children. TCRdb called the PCR reads again in MiXCR, with one record for every CDR3 protein. The top ten hold approximately 5% of the sample, which has around 240,000 distinct CDR3 sequences, about 9.6% seen once. This sample comprised PBMCs from the stem cell graft donor, obtained from the stem cell graft. The receptors were gathered from a human donor who donated a stem cell graft to a child with SCID. CDR3s include the opening cysteine and the closing phenylalanine or tryptophan. Fields, in order: V gene, clone size, J gene, D gene, CDR3 DNA, CDR3 protein. D genes are given only for firm matches. Each size is once, few, many or a size class.

>TRBV30|few|TRBJ1-1|-
TGTGCTTGGGCCAAGGACACTGAAGCTTTCTTT
CAWAKDTEAFF
>TRBV5-1|many|TRBJ2-3|TRBD1
TGCGCCAGCAGCTTGGGGGGACAGGGGCCCACAGATACGCAGTATTTT
CASSLGGQGPTDTQYF
>TRBV10-3|few|TRBJ2-2|TRBD2
TGTGCCATCAGTGAACTAGCGGGGGGGCACGGGGAGCTGTTTTTT
CAISELAGGHGELFF
>TRBV29-1|many|TRBJ2-3|-
TGCAGCGTTGACAATCGGGGGTCAGATACGCAGTATTTT
CSVDNRGSDTQYF
>TRBV5-5|many|TRBJ1-4|TRBD1
TGTGCCAGCAGCTTGGACAGGGGGAAACTGTTTTTT
CASSLDRGKLFF
>TRBV20-1|many|TRBJ2-5|-
TGCAGTGCCAATGGGCAAGAGACCCAGTACTTC
CSANGQETQYF
>TRBV15|many|TRBJ1-1|-
TGTGCCACCAGCAGGGGGTTGGGCACCCCTTTGGGGACTGAAGCTTTCTTT
CATSRGLGTPLGTEAFF
>TRBV12-3/TRBV12-4|many|TRBJ2-1|-
TGTGCCACCGGGGGCGGGGCCGGCTCCTACAATGAGCAGTTCTTC
CATGGGAGSYNEQFF
>TRBV20-1|many|TRBJ1-1|-
TGCAGTGCTACCGGGACCCCTGAAGAAGCTTTCTTT
CSATGTPEEAFF
>TRBV11-2|many|TRBJ2-3|TRBD2
TGTGCCAGCAGAAGAGGGGTAGCGGGGTGGGTAGATACGCAGTATTTT
CASRRGVAGWVDTQYF
>TRBV5-6|many|TRBJ1-1|-
TGTGCCAGCAGCTTTAGGATTGCGAACACTGAAGCTTTCTTT
CASSFRIANTEAFF
>TRBV7-8|many|TRBJ2-7|-
TGTGCCAGCAGCTTAGGCCTCTCCTACGAGCAGTACTTC
CASSLGLSYEQYF
>TRBV4-1|many|TRBJ1-3|-
TGCGCCAGCAGCCTACGGACGGCGGCGGGAAACACCATATATTTT
CASSLRTAAGNTIYF
>TRBV5-1|many|TRBJ2-2|-
TGCGCCAGCAGCTTGCAAGGGGCAGGCGGGGAGCTGTTTTTT
CASSLQGAGGELFF
>TRBV6-5|many|TRBJ1-2|-
TGTGCCAGCAGTTACGGGCCAGGGAATAGCTATGGCTACACCTTC
CASSYGPGNSYGYTF
>TRBV5-6|many|TRBJ2-2|-
TGTGCCAGCAGCTTGGGCATGGGCACCGGGGAGCTGTTTTTT
CASSLGMGTGELFF
>TRBV2|many|TRBJ1-4|-
TGTGCCAGCAGGGGGGGGGCGACGACTAATGAAAAACTGTTTTTT
CASRGGATTNEKLFF